The present T cell receptor beta chain was sequenced within a study of blood T cell repertoires in COVID-19. CDR3 length: 11 amino acids. The V end was cut by 5 bases, the J end by 8 bases, with 9 bases between. The germline V gene encodes CDR1 SGHAT and CDR2 FQNNGV. Assay used: immunoSEQ multiplex PCR; TCRdb lists only in-frame clones, some missing. The sample shows roughly 64,000 clones, about nine tenths of them seen only once. This sequence joins TRBV11-2 and TRBJ1-1, with no clear D. The TCR sequence derives from a man aged 45-60 years with active COVID-19. Input material: peripheral blood. DNA for the CDR3: TGTGCCAGCAGCCCTCAGTGGGAAGCTTTCTTT. Protein sequence: CASSPQWEAFF.